This T cell receptor (beta chain) comes out of a study of OX40 agonist ivuxolimab in advanced cancers. Overall study results and limits: Both CD4+ and CD8+ T cell populations in blood had undergone clonal expansion by week 6 at 0.1 to 3.0 mg/kg.

Comments on this clone: No antigen is known for it.

This CDR3 has 15 residues. With 0 bases removed from V and 1 base from J, the gap between germline ends came to 10 bases. The germline CDR1 and CDR2 sequences are SGDLS and YYNGEE. The method was immunoSEQ multiplex PCR; TCRdb's version includes in-frame clones alone and lacks a portion of them. The sample contains some 80,000 clones, 92% of which appear only once. The sample consisted of CD4+ or CD8+ T cells sorted from blood, taken in a trial of the OX40 agonist ivuxolimab. This sequence joins TRBV9 and TRBJ1-1; no reliable D call. The receptor's source is an adult with an advanced solid tumor such as melanoma, head and neck, liver or kidney cancer. The DNA for the CDR3 is TGTGCCAGCAGCGTAGGGGCGTTTACGAACACTGAAGCTTTCTTT. Its translation: CASSVGAFTNTEAFF.